The 14 T cell receptor beta chains given below trace back to one sample, sequenced in a study of cytomegalovirus exposure and HLA in healthy donors. Amplification used 60 Vbeta primers and 13 Jbeta primers. TCRdb keeps only in-frame clones here, not all; method: immunoSEQ multiplex PCR. Of 89,000 or so clones detected, 75% to 85% appear once; the ten largest clones hold approximately 9.9%. The sample consisted of PBMCs. These receptor sequences come from a young man in good health and CMV-seropositive.

The J gene is TRBJ2-2, the V gene TRBV6-1, with D perhaps TRBD2 (6 bases). V lost 1 base and J lost 6, with 12 bases in between. Looked up from germline, CDR1 is MNHNS and CDR2 is SASEGT. The CDR3 consists of 15 residues. CDR3 DNA sequence: TGTGCCAGCAGTGAAGGGTTCAGGAGGGCCGGGGAGCTGTTTTTT. Protein sequence: CASSEGFRRAGELFF.

The rearrangement links TRBV6-4 to TRBJ1-1; D is ambiguous. Trimming took off 3 bases at V and 6 bases at J, with 14 bases between the two ends. The CDR3 is made up of 14 amino acids. Germline V gene sequence: CDR1 MRHNA, CDR2 SNTAGT. CDR3 coding DNA: TGTGCCAGCAGTGAGACACCGGGAAGCGCTGAAGCTTTCTTT. Protein: CASSETPGSAEAFF.

The rearrangement joins TRBV28 to TRBJ1-5; 7 nucleotides match TRBD1. The V and J ends lost 3 bases and 7 bases, in that order; junction bases with no gene match: 6. The germline CDR1 and CDR2 sequences are MDHEN and SYDVKM. The CDR3 is 14 residues long. The CDR3 spells CASSFKGQPQPQHF. The CDR3 region has the DNA TGTGCCAGCAGTTTCAAGGGACAGCCCCAGCCCCAGCATTTT.

CDR3 loop: CASSPRGGTDTQYF. Written as DNA, the CDR3 is TGTGCCAGCAGTCCGCGGGGGGGAACAGATACGCAGTATTTT. The genes are TRBV2 and TRBJ2-3, with 9 bases aligning to TRBD2. Germline V CDR1 and CDR2: SNHLY, FYNNEI. This CDR3 has 14 residues. V gave up 5 bases and J gave up 3 bases; unmatched junction bases: 3. Filled out from reference TRBV2 and TRBJ2-3, the complete variable domain reads EPEVTQTPSHQVTQMGQEVILRCVPISNHLYFYWYRQILGQKVEFLVSFYNNEISEKSEIFDDQFSVERPDGSNFTLKIRSTKLEDSAMYFCASSPRGGTDTQYFGPGTRLTVL.

This chain uses TRBV4-1 with TRBJ1-5, with 8 bases fitting TRBD1. Germline lookup yields CDR1 MGHRA and CDR2 YSYEKL. The CDR3 loop spans 18 amino acids. J lost 0 bases, V lost 6 bases, and 13 bases had no gene match. The CDR3 DNA sequence: TGCGCCAGCAGGCCCGGGACAGGCTTAATCTATAGCAATCAGCCCCAGCATTTT. This translates into CASRPGTGLIYSNQPQHF.

The genes are TRBV10-1 and TRBJ1-5; 7 positions agree with TRBD1. There are 14 residues in the CDR3. Losses at the gene ends were 6 bases for V and 4 bases for J; bases not matched to a gene: 6. Looked up from germline, CDR1 is WNHNN and CDR2 is SYGVQD (reference sequence). The CDR3 region has the DNA TGCGCCAGCAGCTCCGGGACAGCTAATCAGCCCCAGCATTTT. Protein sequence: CASSSGTANQPQHF.

CDR3: CASSFGGGGARYEQYF. The CDR3 DNA is TGTGCCAGCAGTTTCGGGGGAGGGGGGGCTCGGTACGAGCAGTACTTC. This chain uses TRBV28 with TRBJ2-7; TRBD2 might be the D (7 bases). The V gene's germline CDR1 is MDHEN and CDR2 SYDVKM. Between the trimmed V and J ends, which lost 3 bases and 4 bases, there was a span of 19 bases. The CDR3 totals 16 residues.

V usage is TRBV27 and J usage is TRBJ2-1, with 9 positions matching TRBD1. There are 16 residues in the CDR3. Germline V lookup: CDR1 MNHEY, CDR2 SMNVEV (reference sequence). The V gene end was trimmed by 6 bases and the J gene end by 7 bases; junction bases not matched to a gene: 13. CDR3 sequence (DNA): TGTGCCAGCAGCTTAGGAACAGGGGGCGCGGGAAATGAGCAGTTCTTC. Translating gives CASSLGTGGAGNEQFF.

The V call is TRBV28, the J call TRBJ2-1, with D perhaps TRBD2 (5 bases). The V end was cut by 5 bases, the J end by 12 bases, with 14 bases between. Germline V CDR1 and CDR2: MDHEN, SYDVKM. CDR3 length equals 12 residues. CDR3 nucleotide sequence: TGTGCCAGCAGTATTGGACCGGGGAGGCAGTTCTTC. Protein sequence: CASSIGPGRQFF.

This clone has only a few counts. This chain uses TRBV12-5 with TRBJ2-5; possible D gene TRBD2, 5 bases. Deletions cut 3 bases from V and 6 bases from J, with 11 bases between. The CDR3 covers 13 residues. CDR1 and CDR2 (germline): LGHNT, FRNRAP. The CDR3 is CASGFSAAQTQYF. DNA of the CDR3: TGTGCTAGTGGTTTTTCAGCGGCCCAGACCCAGTACTTC.

V gene TRBV6-1 combines with J gene TRBJ2-7; D not certain. Germline values: CDR1 MNHNS, CDR2 SASEGT. The CDR3 runs to 11 residues. The V and J ends lost 5 bases and 5 bases respectively, with 7 bases between them. As DNA, the CDR3 is TGTGCCAGCAGTTACAACAACGAGCAGTACTTC. Amino acid sequence: CASSYNNEQYF.

This rearrangement joins TRBV7-2 to TRBJ2-1, with TRBD2 matching 11 bases. The length of the CDR3 is 16 residues. With 3 bases clipped from V and 9 bases from J, the junction kept 10 bases outside the gene matches. The germline gives CDR1 SGHTA, CDR2 FQGNSA. The CDR3 nucleotides read TGTGCCAGCAGCTTGACGATAGCGGGGGGGCCGGGTGAGCAGTTCTTC. Residues: CASSLTIAGGPGEQFF.

The V call is TRBV2, the J call TRBJ2-3; D is unresolved. Trimming took 2 bases from V and 5 from J, leaving 5 bases between them. This CDR3 has 12 residues. Per the germline V gene, CDR1 is SNHLY and CDR2 is FYNNEI. This chain's CDR3 is CASSELRDTQYF. In DNA form, the CDR3 reads TGTGCCAGCAGTGAACTCAGAGATACGCAGTATTTT.

V gene TRBV6-6 combines with J gene TRBJ2-3, with D perhaps TRBD1 (6 bases). Looked up from germline, CDR1 is MNHNY and CDR2 is SVGAGI (reference sequence). The CDR3 has 14 residues. V lost 1 base, J lost 4 bases, and 9 bases lay in between. Here the CDR3 DNA reads TGTGCCAGCAGTTACTTTCAGGGGTCAGATACGCAGTATTTT. Residues: CASSYFQGSDTQYF.